A single sample gave rise to the 25 T cell receptor beta chains below, sequenced in a study of cytotoxic CD8 clonotypes in ibrutinib-treated CLL. Profiling relied on immunoSEQ multiplex PCR, and the TCRdb table lists in-frame clones only, not all of them. The table records some 150,000 clones, about 72% of them present only once. The sample consisted of PBMCs, taken after 12 months of ibrutinib treatment. The receptors stem from a human donor with chronic lymphocytic leukemia.

The chain links TRBV9 to TRBJ2-3; weak D call: TRBD2 (5 bases). V was clipped by 3 bases and J by 4 bases, with 12 bases between them. The CDR3 consists of 14 residues. Germline CDR1 is SGDLS and CDR2 is YYNGEE. CDR3 sequence reads: CASSGTRGADTQYF. In DNA form, the CDR3 reads TGTGCCAGCAGCGGAACTAGAGGAGCAGATACGCAGTATTTT.

The V call is TRBV28, the J call TRBJ1-2; D is possibly TRBD1 (5 bases). Germline CDR1 MDHEN, CDR2 SYDVKM. This CDR3 comprises 14 residues. V was pared by 2 bases and J by 4 bases, with 11 bases between. For the CDR3, the DNA is TGTGCCAGCAGTTTAGGGGGGGTGAGCTATGGCTACACCTTC. It codes for CASSLGGVSYGYTF.

The chain has TRBV19 and TRBJ2-3, with TRBD2 identical over 11 bases. V was pared by 5 bases and J by 2 bases, with 12 bases of the junction left unmatched. Germline loops: CDR1 LNHDA, CDR2 SQIVND (reference sequence). The CDR3 runs to 18 residues. CDR3 region: CASSLGPTSGAPTDTQYF. The CDR3 region has the DNA TGTGCCAGTAGTCTAGGTCCGACTAGCGGGGCTCCCACAGATACGCAGTATTTT.

The chain combines TRBV9 with TRBJ2-7, with a tentative D call TRBD2 (6 bases). CDR3 length: 14 amino acids. V was clipped by 7 bases and J by 3 bases, with 17 bases between them. Germline values: CDR1 SGDLS, CDR2 YYNGEE. Written as DNA, the CDR3 is TGTGCCAGCTCCCGTCGCGGGACGGTCTACGAGCAGTACTTC. This encodes CASSRRGTVYEQYF.

The rearrangement uses TRBV7-9 and TRBJ2-1, with 8 nucleotides matching TRBD1. This CDR3 is built from 14 residues. J gave up 3 bases and V 4 bases, and 2 bases lay outside the gene matches. From germline, CDR1 is SEHNR and CDR2 FQNEAQ (reference sequence). The DNA for the CDR3 is TGTGCCAGCAGCTCAGGACAGGGCTACAATGAGCAGTTCTTC. Amino acids: CASSSGQGYNEQFF.

J is TRBJ2-7 and V is TRBV5-1, with D possibly matching TRBD1 (6 bases). With 3 bases removed from V and 0 bases from J, the gap between germline ends came to 10 bases. Germline V gives CDR1 SGHRS, CDR2 YFSETQ. This CDR3 spans 14 amino acids. CDR3 loop: CASSSGTTSYEQYF. The CDR3 DNA is TGCGCCAGCAGCTCCGGGACAACCTCCTACGAGCAGTACTTC.

The rearrangement uses TRBV11-3 and TRBJ2-2; a possible D gene is TRBD2 (5 bases). Germline CDR1 SGHNT, CDR2 YENEEA. The CDR3 has 14 residues. The V end was cut by 6 bases, the J end by 6 bases, with 14 bases between. DNA for the CDR3: TGTGCCAGCAGGGCCCGGGAAGGTGCCGGGGAGCTGTTTTTT. As protein: CASRAREGAGELFF.

The V call is TRBV28, the J call TRBJ2-1; TRBD1 might be the D (6 bases). Trimming took off 5 bases at V and 10 bases at J, with 18 bases between the two ends. The CDR3 covers 14 residues. Germline lookup yields CDR1 MDHEN and CDR2 SYDVKM. The CDR3 DNA reads as TGTGCCAGCAGTCAGGGGACGGACGGCGGGGAGCAGTTCTTC. As protein: CASSQGTDGGEQFF.

The V call is TRBV2, the J call TRBJ1-1; D gene ambiguous. Germline values: CDR1 SNHLY, CDR2 FYNNEI. CDR3 length equals 15 residues. The V end was cut by 6 bases, the J end by 3 bases, with 17 bases between. Here the CDR3 DNA reads TGTGCCAGCAGGCCTGGGCTGGGAACGGACACTGAAGCTTTCTTT. This codes for CASRPGLGTDTEAFF.

V usage is TRBV15 and J usage is TRBJ2-3; D gene unclear. From germline, CDR1 is LNHNV and CDR2 YYDKDF (reference sequence). The CDR3 spans 16 residues. Between the trimmed V and J ends, which lost 0 bases and 4 bases, there was a span of 14 bases. In DNA form, the CDR3 reads TGTGCCACCAGCAGAGATCGGTGGGGTGCGGCAGATACGCAGTATTTT. Translation gives CATSRDRWGAADTQYF.

The V and J genes are TRBV2 and TRBJ2-7; D is possibly TRBD2 (6 bases). Trimming removed 6 bases at V and 7 bases at J, with 16 bases between. This CDR3 has 13 residues. Germline lookup yields CDR1 SNHLY and CDR2 FYNNEI. CDR3 bases: TGTGCCAGCAGCCCATGGAGGGCTCGGGAGCAGTACTTC. Its protein is CASSPWRAREQYF. Supplemented by reference TRBV2 and TRBJ2-7, the full variable domain reads EPEVTQTPSHQVTQMGQEVILRCVPISNHLYFYWYRQILGQKVEFLVSFYNNEISEKSEIFDDQFSVERPDGSNFTLKIRSTKLEDSAMYFCASSPWRAREQYFGPGTRLTVT.

The chain is built from TRBV2 and TRBJ1-3; D might be TRBD1 (5 bases). The CDR3 runs to 13 residues. Trimming removed 6 bases at V and 2 bases at J, with 8 bases between. The germline V gene encodes CDR1 SNHLY and CDR2 FYNNEI. CDR3 coding DNA: TGTGCCAGCAGCGGGACTGCTGGAAACACCATATATTTT. It translates to CASSGTAGNTIYF.

This clone was detected a few times. The chain uses TRBV12-5 and TRBJ2-3; the D is unclear. Trimming removed 1 base at V and 6 bases at J, with 8 bases between. The CDR3 consists of 13 residues. Per germline, CDR1 LGHNT and CDR2 FRNRAP. CDR3 in DNA: TGTGCTAGTGGTTTGGAAAGAAGGGATACGCAGTATTTT. It translates to CASGLERRDTQYF.

The chain employs TRBV19 and TRBJ1-1, with 7 bases lining up with TRBD1. Per the germline V gene, CDR1 is LNHDA and CDR2 is SQIVND (reference sequence). J was trimmed by 7 bases and V by 5 bases; bases with no gene match: 7. The CDR3 is 13 amino acids. The CDR3 sequence: CASSSGRGREAFF. The CDR3 DNA reads TGTGCCAGTAGTTCAGGGAGGGGGCGTGAAGCTTTCTTT. Together with reference TRBV19 and TRBJ1-1, the CDR3 gives the full variable domain: DGGITQSPKYLFRKEGQNVTLSCEQNLNHDAMYWYRQDPGQGLRLIYYSQIVNDFQKGDIAEGYSVSREKKESFPLTVTSAQKNPTAFYLCASSSGRGREAFFGQGTRLTVV.

The chain uses TRBV5-8 and TRBJ2-3; 7 bases are a match to TRBD2. From germline, CDR1 is SGHTS and CDR2 YDEGEE. The CDR3 spans 14 residues. V lost 3 bases, J lost 10 bases, and 11 bases stayed unmatched. The CDR3 here is CASSSQAGMFPQYF. The DNA for the CDR3 is TGTGCCAGCAGCTCTCAAGCGGGAATGTTCCCGCAGTATTTT. The full variable domain, rest sourced from reference TRBV5-8 and TRBJ2-3, is EAGVTQSPTHLIKTRGQQATLRCSPISGHTSVYWYQQALGLGLQFLLWYDEGEERNRGNFPPRFSGRQFPNYSSELNVNALELEDSALYLCASSSQAGMFPQYFGPGTRLTVL.

This chain links TRBV11-2 with TRBJ2-5; 11 bases fit TRBD2. The germline CDR1 and CDR2 sequences are SGHAT and FQNNGV. Unmatched junction bases numbered 5, after V lost 5 bases and J lost 0 bases. CDR3 size: 16 residues. The CDR3 here is CASSQGTSGNQETQYF. DNA for the CDR3: TGTGCCAGCAGCCAAGGGACTAGCGGAAACCAAGAGACCCAGTACTTC. Combining the CDR3 with reference TRBV11-2 and TRBJ2-5 gives the whole variable domain EAGVAQSPRYKIIEKRQSVAFWCNPISGHATLYWYQQILGQGPKLLIQFQNNGVVDDSQLPKDRFSAERLKGVDSTLKIQPAKLEDSAVYLCASSQGTSGNQETQYFGPGTRLLVL.

V usage is TRBV6-5 and J usage is TRBJ2-7, with TRBD1 identical over 7 bases. The V gene end was trimmed by 5 bases and the J gene end by 5 bases; junction bases not matched to a gene: 6. This CDR3 has 13 residues. CDR1 is MNHEY and CDR2 is SVGAGI in the germline V gene. The CDR3 nucleotides read TGTGCCAGCAGTAACCCCACAGGGGACGAGCAGTACTTC. Translating it yields CASSNPTGDEQYF.

The CDR3 sequence: CASSEAPNEGIKETQYF. CDR3 coding DNA: TGTGCCAGCAGTGAGGCCCCCAACGAAGGTATAAAAGAGACCCAGTACTTC. The chain employs TRBV6-1 and TRBJ2-5; D gene unclear. Germline V gives CDR1 MNHNS, CDR2 SASEGT. The CDR3 is 17 residues long. Trimming cost V 3 bases and J 3 bases, with 20 bases left between them.

This sequence joins TRBV7-9 and TRBJ2-2; 8 bases are a match to TRBD2. Germline CDR1 SEHNR, CDR2 FQNEAQ (reference sequence). J was trimmed by 3 bases and V by 4 bases; bases with no gene match: 4. The length of the CDR3 is 15 residues. The CDR3 spells CASSSQRGYTGELFF. The DNA of the CDR3 is TGTGCCAGCAGCTCGCAGCGGGGGTACACCGGGGAGCTGTTTTTT.

This clone has just a few counts. The chain recombines TRBV6-1 with TRBJ1-5, with 7 bases that match TRBD1. CDR3 length equals 18 residues. The trim removed 2 bases at V and 0 bases at J, leaving 10 bases unmatched. Germline V gives CDR1 MNHNS, CDR2 SASEGT. In DNA, the CDR3 is TGTGCCAGCAGTGAACGAGGGGACAGTCTCTATAGCAATCAGCCCCAGCATTTT. Its protein product is CASSERGDSLYSNQPQHF.

V usage is TRBV7-9 and J usage is TRBJ2-7, with D possibly TRBD2 on 6 matching bases. This CDR3 contains 12 residues. V was shortened by 0 bases and J by 6 bases, with 6 bases between the two germline ends. Germline CDR1 is SEHNR and CDR2 is FQNEAQ (reference sequence). CDR3 sequence reads: CASSLAGGEQYF. In DNA, the CDR3 is TGTGCCAGCAGCTTAGCCGGGGGCGAGCAGTACTTC.

V is TRBV27 and J is TRBJ2-7; D uncertain. Between the trimmed V and J ends, which lost 2 bases and 6 bases, there was a span of 8 bases. Germline lookup yields CDR1 MNHEY and CDR2 SMNVEV (reference sequence). The CDR3 contains 12 residues. As DNA, the CDR3 is TGTGCCAGCAGTTTAGGATTTGGCGAGCAGTACTTC. Protein product: CASSLGFGEQYF.

CDR3: CAISEQDRYYGYTF. The CDR3 coding sequence is TGTGCCATCAGTGAACAGGACCGATACTATGGCTACACCTTC. The chain is built from TRBV10-3 and TRBJ1-2; a possible D gene is TRBD1 (5 bases). Germline V gives CDR1 ENHRY, CDR2 SYGVKD. V shed 3 bases and J shed 3 bases, with 11 bases lying between them. The CDR3 spans 14 residues.

This rearrangement joins TRBV14 to TRBJ1-5; D not certain. The CDR3 runs to 14 residues. V lost 0 bases, J lost 7 bases, and 10 bases lay in between. In germline, CDR1 is SGHDN, CDR2 FVKESK. The CDR3 DNA reads as TGTGCCAGCAGCCAAGATTGGATGGGGCAGCCCCAGCATTTT. This codes for CASSQDWMGQPQHF.

The chain couples TRBV28 to TRBJ2-7, with 9 bases matching TRBD2. The CDR3 sequence is 14 residues long. The trim removed 6 bases at V and 2 bases at J, leaving 5 bases unmatched. Germline CDR1 MDHEN, CDR2 SYDVKM. In nucleotides, the CDR3 is TGTGCCAGCAGACTAGCGGGTGGAACCTACGAGCAGTACTTC. Translation gives CASRLAGGTYEQYF.